The 30 T cell receptor beta chains given below trace back to one sample, sequenced in a study of beta chain features in type 1 diabetes. Of the isolated RNA, all was reverse transcribed, and so the sequenced material was expressed TCRB transcripts. TCRdb keeps only in-frame clones here, not all; method: immunoSEQ multiplex PCR. The table records 300,000 to 350,000 clones, around 20% of them present only once. The sequencing sample was made of naive CD4+ T cells from blood. Every receptor here comes from a woman under 30 in good health.

Comment on this clone: This specimen includes other DNA sequences encoding the same CDR3. The gene calls are TRBV5-1 and TRBJ2-3; a weak D match, TRBD1 (5 bases). The CDR3 loop spans 14 amino acids. Trimming removed 4 bases at V and 1 base at J, with 10 bases between. The germline V gene has CDR1 SGHRS and CDR2 YFSETQ. CDR3 sequence (DNA): TGCGCCAGCAGCCTATCACAGGGCACAGATACGCAGTATTTT. Translation gives CASSLSQGTDTQYF.

This clone came up a few times. Other DNA variants within this sample encode the same CDR3. The V gene is TRBV11-3, the J gene TRBJ2-1, with TRBD2 matching 10 bases. The CDR3 totals 15 residues. Germline assignment: CDR1 SGHNT and CDR2 YENEEA. J was trimmed by 4 bases and V by 1 base; bases with no gene match: 1. The chain's CDR3 is CASSLGTSGYNEQFF. The DNA for the CDR3 is TGTGCCAGCAGCTTAGGGACTAGCGGATACAATGAGCAGTTCTTC.

This clone was picked up a small number of times. The V call is TRBV30, the J call TRBJ2-5; D may be TRBD1 (5 bases). CDR1 and CDR2 from the germline V gene are GTSNPN and SVGIG (reference sequence). Deletions cut 8 bases from V and 5 bases from J, with 12 bases between. CDR3 length: 11 residues. The CDR3 nucleotides are TGTGCCCAGGGTTCGCGGGAGACCCAGTACTTC. Translated, it gives CAQGSRETQYF.

The genes are TRBV10-3 and TRBJ1-2; 10 bases are shared with TRBD1. Germline CDR1 reads ENHRY; CDR2 reads SYGVKD. V lost 4 bases, J lost 3 bases, and 2 bases stayed unmatched. The CDR3 loop spans 14 amino acids. The CDR3: CAISGGQGDYGYTF. The CDR3 region has the DNA TGTGCCATCAGTGGAGGACAGGGGGACTATGGCTACACCTTC.

This chain uses TRBV7-8 with TRBJ2-3; 8 bases map to TRBD2. After removal of 4 bases from V and 5 bases from J, the junction contained 11 bases not matched to a gene. CDR1 and CDR2 from the germline V gene are SGHVS and FQNEAQ. The CDR3 contains 16 residues. The CDR3 loop reads CASSSRGGRPLDTQYF. DNA of the CDR3: TGTGCCAGCAGCTCCCGGGGGGGCAGGCCCTTAGATACGCAGTATTTT.

This clone was seen a few times. The V call is TRBV4-1, the J call TRBJ2-1; 8 bases line up with TRBD2. V trimming: 5 bases; J trimming: 0 bases; junction bases outside the gene matches: 6. Germline loops: CDR1 MGHRA, CDR2 YSYEKL. The CDR3 sequence is 16 residues long. The DNA for the CDR3 is TGCGCCAGCAGCACTCTAGCGGGCCTCTCCTACAATGAGCAGTTCTTC. Protein: CASSTLAGLSYNEQFF.

The sample holds a few counts of this clone. The chain has TRBV30 and TRBJ2-6, with TRBD1 as a possible D gene (6 bases). Germline assignment: CDR1 GTSNPN and CDR2 SVGIG (reference sequence). The CDR3 has 15 amino acids. Trimming cost V 2 bases and J 1 base, with 9 bases left between them. Here the CDR3 reads CAWSLTGSGANVLTF. In DNA, the CDR3 is TGTGCCTGGAGTTTAACAGGGTCTGGGGCCAACGTCCTGACTTTC.

The chain joins TRBV5-1 to TRBJ2-3, with 11 bases that match TRBD2. The CDR3 is 15 residues long. Losses at the gene ends were 3 bases for V and 5 bases for J; bases not matched to a gene: 5. The germline CDR1 and CDR2 sequences are SGHRS and YFSETQ. CDR3 DNA sequence: TGCGCCAGCAGCTCTGCCGGGACTAGCGGAGATACGCAGTATTTT. It specifies CASSSAGTSGDTQYF.

This clone was detected only a few times. The chain joins TRBV4-2 to TRBJ1-5; D uncertain. V lost 0 bases, J lost 2 bases, and 8 bases lay in between. This CDR3 comprises 15 residues. The germline V gene encodes CDR1 LGHNA and CDR2 YNFKEQ. CDR3 amino acids: CASSQEIQGNQPQHF. CDR3 in DNA: TGTGCCAGCAGCCAAGAAATTCAGGGCAATCAGCCCCAGCATTTT.

This clone was observed a few times. CDR3 in amino acids: CSLRTGTHGYTF. CDR3 bases: TGCAGCCTAAGGACAGGGACACACGGCTACACCTTC. The genes are TRBV29-1 and TRBJ1-2, with 8 bases that match TRBD1. The junction had 10 bases not matched to a gene; V was cut back by 8 bases and J by 8 bases. CDR3 length: 12 amino acids. The V gene's germline CDR1 is SQVTM and CDR2 ANQGSEA.

The chain employs TRBV6-5 and TRBJ2-5; D possibly corresponds to TRBD2 (5 bases). The CDR3 extends over 13 amino acids. Trimming pared 2 bases from V and 5 bases from J, leaving 9 bases between. Germline assignment: CDR1 MNHEY and CDR2 SVGAGI. CDR3 loop: CASSYAGKETQYF. CDR3 nucleotides: TGTGCCAGCAGTTACGCCGGGAAGGAGACCCAGTACTTC.

The V call is TRBV11-2, the J call TRBJ2-1; D possibly corresponds to TRBD1 (6 bases). V shed 5 bases and J shed 4 bases, with 12 bases lying between them. Per the germline V gene, CDR1 is SGHAT and CDR2 is FQNNGV. This CDR3 region has 14 residues. For the CDR3, the DNA is TGTGCCAGCAGCCTCCAAGGGGGTTACAATGAGCAGTTCTTC. It specifies CASSLQGGYNEQFF.

This clone has just a few counts. The V call is TRBV4-1, the J call TRBJ2-7, with 9 bases that match TRBD2. There are 14 residues in the CDR3. V lost 2 bases to trimming and J lost 5 bases; unmatched junction nucleotides: 4. The germline gives CDR1 MGHRA, CDR2 YSYEKL. The CDR3 here is CASSQWGLADEQYF. CDR3 bases: TGCGCCAGCAGCCAATGGGGACTAGCCGACGAGCAGTACTTC.

The chain carries TRBV2 and TRBJ2-5; TRBD1 aligns across 9 bases. Germline V gene sequence: CDR1 SNHLY, CDR2 FYNNEI. The trim removed 11 bases at V and 5 bases at J, leaving 6 bases unmatched. The CDR3 is 12 amino acids. CDR3 sequence (DNA): TGTGCCGGGGACAGGGACCGCGAGACCCAGTACTTC. Translating it yields CAGDRDRETQYF.

This clone was seen a few times. Here the CDR3 reads CASSLTAGVENTEAFF. As DNA, the CDR3 is TGTGCCAGCAGCTTAACGGCAGGGGTGGAGAACACTGAAGCTTTCTTT. The V gene is TRBV7-3, the J gene TRBJ1-1, with a possible D match to TRBD1 (6 bases). The CDR3 spans 16 residues. Germline V gene data show CDR1 as SGHTA and CDR2 as FQGTGA. V dropped 0 bases and J dropped 1 base, with 12 bases sitting between them.

The rearrangement uses TRBV9 and TRBJ1-5; TRBD1 matches at 8 bases. This CDR3 spans 15 amino acids. Trimming took 0 bases from V and 5 from J; bases not matched to a gene: 4. Germline V lookup: CDR1 SGDLS, CDR2 YYNGEE. The chain's CDR3 is CASSVAGGSDQPQHF. The CDR3 DNA reads as TGTGCCAGCAGCGTAGCAGGGGGCAGCGATCAGCCCCAGCATTTT.

The chain joins TRBV7-9 to TRBJ2-1; TRBD2 matches 13 bases. Germline assignment: CDR1 SEHNR and CDR2 FQNEAQ (reference sequence). J gave up 8 bases and V 1 base, and 11 bases lay outside the gene matches. The CDR3 is 18 amino acids. Here the CDR3 reads CASSLDRRTSGSIDEQFF. The CDR3 bases are TGTGCCAGCAGCTTAGACAGGAGGACTAGCGGGAGTATCGATGAGCAGTTCTTC.

CDR3 in amino acids: CASSQPAGGKYEQYF. The CDR3 DNA sequence: TGTGCCAGCAGCCAACCGGCAGGGGGCAAGTACGAGCAGTACTTC. The chain couples TRBV4-2 to TRBJ2-7; 8 bases align to TRBD1. The CDR3 is 15 residues long. Looked up from germline, CDR1 is LGHNA and CDR2 is YNFKEQ. V dropped 2 bases and J dropped 4; count of bases not matched to a gene: 7.

In the case of this clone: This specimen includes other DNA sequences encoding the same CDR3. CDR3 protein: CASSPGQYNEQFF. The CDR3 bases are TGTGCCAGCTCACCGGGACAGTACAATGAGCAGTTCTTC. This chain links TRBV18 with TRBJ2-1, with TRBD1 matching 7 bases. The germline V gene encodes CDR1 KGHSH and CDR2 LQKENI. The CDR3 length is 13 residues. The junction had 0 bases not matched to a gene; V was cut back by 3 bases and J by 4 bases.

This clone has a handful of counts. The V call is TRBV9, the J call TRBJ2-7; TRBD1 matches at 7 bases. Germline V lookup: CDR1 SGDLS, CDR2 YYNGEE. V lost 0 bases and J lost 1; bases outside the gene matches: 7. CDR3 length: 16 amino acids. This CDR3 is CASSVGARGTSYEQYF. The CDR3 DNA sequence: TGTGCCAGCAGCGTAGGTGCCAGGGGGACGTCCTACGAGCAGTACTTC.

The CDR3 spells CASSVGGINEQFF. The CDR3 DNA reads TGTGCCAGCAGCGTAGGCGGGATCAATGAGCAGTTCTTC. The chain employs TRBV9 and TRBJ2-1, with D maybe TRBD2 (6 bases). The length of the CDR3 is 13 residues. In germline, CDR1 is SGDLS, CDR2 YYNGEE. Trimming removed 0 bases at V and 6 bases at J, with 7 bases between.

This clone was detected a few times. The genes are TRBV7-2 and TRBJ1-5, with D maybe TRBD1 (5 bases). The germline V gene has CDR1 SGHTA and CDR2 FQGNSA. This CDR3 spans 15 amino acids. The germline V and J ends were trimmed by 5 bases and 6 bases, with 17 bases remaining between them. The CDR3 DNA is TGTGCCAGCAGCCAAAACAGGAGGGTAGCTCAGCCCCAGCATTTT. Its translation: CASSQNRRVAQPQHF.

This clone has more than one count but fewer than ten. This rearrangement joins TRBV10-3 to TRBJ2-3; 7 bases agree with TRBD1. Trimming cost V 9 bases and J 3 bases; bases outside gene matches: 3. Germline V gene data show CDR1 as ENHRY and CDR2 as SYGVKD. The CDR3 length is 12 residues. The chain's CDR3 is CAISGQTDTQYF. The CDR3 bases are TGTGCCATTTCGGGACAGACAGATACGCAGTATTTT.

This chain uses TRBV19 with TRBJ2-5, with unresolved D. The length of the CDR3 is 13 residues. V lost 5 bases and J lost 3, with 10 bases in between. The germline V gene encodes CDR1 LNHDA and CDR2 SQIVND (reference sequence). The CDR3 nucleotides read TGTGCCAGTAGTCCTCAGAAAAAAGAGACCCAGTACTTC. It encodes CASSPQKKETQYF.

This clone was found a few times. The chain employs TRBV15 and TRBJ2-7, with D unresolved. The CDR3 is 15 amino acids. Germline lookup yields CDR1 LNHNV and CDR2 YYDKDF (reference sequence). Trimming took 0 bases from V and 1 from J, leaving 10 bases between them. The CDR3 DNA is TGTGCCACCAGCAGAGAATTGCGAGGATCCTACGAGCAGTACTTC. Protein product: CATSRELRGSYEQYF.

This chain links TRBV2 with TRBJ2-5; TRBD2 aligns across 7 bases. In germline, CDR1 is SNHLY, CDR2 FYNNEI. The CDR3 spans 14 residues. With V trimmed by 3 bases and J by 4 bases, 5 bases remained unmatched. In DNA form, the CDR3 reads TGTGCCAGCAGTGACGGCGGGAGCGTAGAGACCCAGTACTTC. Translation: CASSDGGSVETQYF.

The chain employs TRBV5-1 and TRBJ1-2; possible D gene TRBD1, 5 bases. Between the trimmed V and J ends, which lost 3 bases and 2 bases, there was a span of 11 bases. The CDR3 extends over 14 amino acids. CDR1 and CDR2 (germline): SGHRS, YFSETQ. This CDR3 is CASSYLQGNYGYTF. The DNA of the CDR3 is TGCGCCAGCAGCTACCTCCAGGGCAACTATGGCTACACCTTC.

Details on this clone: The sample has other DNA sequences that encode this CDR3 too. V usage is TRBV5-1 and J usage is TRBJ2-7; possibly TRBD2 for D (5 bases). Trimming took off 4 bases at V and 2 bases at J, with 10 bases between the two ends. The germline V gene has CDR1 SGHRS and CDR2 YFSETQ. This CDR3 has 13 amino acids. The CDR3 region is CASSLGGTYEQYF. The CDR3 bases are TGCGCCAGCAGCCTCGGAGGTACCTACGAGCAGTACTTC.

CDR3 in DNA: TGTGCCAGTAGTATCCCCGGGATGGACTATGGCTACACCTTC. Translating it yields CASSIPGMDYGYTF. This rearrangement joins TRBV19 to TRBJ1-2; no reliable D call. Germline values: CDR1 LNHDA, CDR2 SQIVND (reference sequence). Trimming took 3 bases from V and 3 from J, leaving 11 bases between them. This CDR3 region has 14 residues.

The V gene is TRBV6-5, the J gene TRBJ2-3; D is undetermined. Trimming shortened V by 2 bases and J by 0 bases, and 9 bases separated the two germline ends. The germline V gene encodes CDR1 MNHEY and CDR2 SVGAGI. This CDR3 region has 15 residues. CDR3 sequence: CASSYTSPSTDTQYF. The CDR3, as DNA: TGTGCCAGCAGTTACACTTCCCCTAGCACAGATACGCAGTATTTT.